Each of the 9 T cell receptor beta chains below was sequenced from the same sample in a study of CD8 T cells in Susac syndrome. RNA in amounts of roughly 0.5 to 1 ug was reverse transcribed with random hexamers. TCRdb called the immunoSEQ multiplex PCR reads again in MiXCR, with one record for every CDR3 protein. The data contain some 450,000 distinct CDR3 sequences, approximately 85% of them singletons. Specimen: CD8+ T cells from PBMCs. The receptor source for this set is a human donor with multiple sclerosis.

This clonotype was detected a few times. This chain joins TRBV11-2 and TRBJ2-1; 10 bases fit TRBD2. This CDR3 has 17 residues. J was trimmed by 4 bases and V by 6 bases; bases with no gene match: 12. Looked up from germline, CDR1 is SGHAT and CDR2 is FQNNGV. The CDR3 is CASSAIGTSGMYNEQFF. In DNA, the CDR3 is TGTGCCAGCAGTGCGATCGGCACTAGCGGGATGTACAATGAGCAGTTCTTC.

This clonotype was counted only a few times. The chain couples TRBV4-2 to TRBJ2-7; the match to TRBD2 covers 9 bases. There are 16 residues in the CDR3. Germline CDR1 is LGHNA and CDR2 is YNFKEQ. V trimming: 2 bases; J trimming: 2 bases; junction bases outside the gene matches: 7. CDR3 nucleotides: TGTGCCAGCAGCCAATTGTTAGCGGGGGCCCCCTACGAGCAGTACTTC. It is translated as CASSQLLAGAPYEQYF.

The chain recombines TRBV29-1 with TRBJ2-1; 8 nucleotides align to TRBD2. This CDR3 is 15 amino acids long. From germline, CDR1 is SQVTM and CDR2 ANQGSEA. V trimming: 4 bases; J trimming: 6 bases; junction bases outside the gene matches: 11. As DNA, the CDR3 is TGCAGCGTTGCAATGGGTAGCGGGGCTGTCAATGAGCAGTTCTTC. It codes for CSVAMGSGAVNEQFF.

V and J are TRBV4-1 and TRBJ2-7, with a possible D match to TRBD2 (6 bases). The CDR3 covers 16 residues. Trimming took 1 base from V and 0 from J, leaving 13 bases between them. The germline gives CDR1 MGHRA, CDR2 YSYEKL. The CDR3 is CASSQVIGGTSYEQYF. Here the CDR3 DNA reads TGCGCCAGCAGCCAAGTAATTGGGGGGACCTCCTACGAGCAGTACTTC.

The rearrangement joins TRBV6-4 to TRBJ1-6; D is unclear. The CDR3 length is 14 residues. Per germline, CDR1 MRHNA and CDR2 SNTAGT. The V end was cut by 2 bases, the J end by 8 bases, with 10 bases between. The CDR3 DNA sequence: TGTGCCAGCAGTGACGTGCCAGGTTATTCACCCCTCCACTTT. Residues: CASSDVPGYSPLHF.

The rearrangement joins TRBV12-5 to TRBJ2-1; weak D call: TRBD2 (6 bases). V gave up 1 base and J gave up 6 bases, with 10 bases separating them. Germline loops: CDR1 LGHNT, CDR2 FRNRAP. The CDR3 is made up of 14 amino acids. CDR3 nucleotides: TGTGCTAGTGGTTTGGGCGGGGCGCGCAATGAGCAGTTCTTC. This sequence encodes CASGLGGARNEQFF.

The gene calls are TRBV5-1 and TRBJ1-1; 8 nucleotides match TRBD1. This CDR3 has 16 residues. Germline-derived CDR1 and CDR2 are SGHRS and YFSETQ. V gave up 2 bases and J gave up 1 base; unmatched junction bases: 7. The CDR3 here is CASSFRGLGRNTEAFF. The CDR3 region has the DNA TGCGCCAGCAGCTTCAGGGGGCTCGGTAGGAACACTGAAGCTTTCTTT.

The chain recombines TRBV12-3 or TRBV12-4 with TRBJ1-3; D is uncertain. There are 15 residues in the CDR3. V was pared by 3 bases and J by 0 bases, with 9 bases between. CDR3 bases: TGTGCCAGCAGTTTCCCAGGATCCTCTGGAAACACCATATATTTT. Its protein is CASSFPGSSGNTIYF.

V usage is TRBV19 and J usage is TRBJ1-5; tentative D call: TRBD1 (6 bases). Trimming pared 5 bases from V and 0 bases from J, leaving 20 bases between. Looked up from germline, CDR1 is LNHDA and CDR2 is SQIVND (reference sequence). The CDR3 sequence is 18 residues long. The CDR3 sequence: CASSWTVGTVYSNQPQHF. CDR3 nucleotides: TGTGCCAGTAGTTGGACAGTTGGGACCGTTTATAGCAATCAGCCCCAGCATTTT.